This entry lists 27 T cell receptor beta chains sequenced from one sample in a study of OX40 agonist ivuxolimab in advanced cancers. The table came from immunoSEQ multiplex PCR; TCRdb's copy has only in-frame clones and leaves some out. The table has 80,000 or so clones, about 90% seen once. Sequencing was performed on CD4+ or CD8+ T cells sorted from blood, taken in a trial of the OX40 agonist ivuxolimab. The receptor source for this set is an adult with an advanced solid tumor such as melanoma, head and neck, liver or kidney cancer.

This chain connects TRBV5-1 to TRBJ2-7, with D possibly being TRBD2 (5 bases). Germline loops: CDR1 SGHRS, CDR2 YFSETQ. The CDR3 spans 15 residues. The V end lost 1 base, the J end lost 6 bases, and 17 bases lay between the germline ends. The CDR3 coding sequence is TGCGCCAGCAGCTTGTCTCCAGGTTATGAGGGCGAGCAGTACTTC. This gives the protein CASSLSPGYEGEQYF.

This sequence joins TRBV6-4 and TRBJ2-5; D not resolved. V was shortened by 0 bases and J by 1 base, with 9 bases between the two germline ends. The CDR3 sequence is 15 residues long. Germline loops: CDR1 MRHNA, CDR2 SNTAGT. The CDR3 region has the DNA TGTGCCAGCAGTGACTCGAGTCGAAGCCAAGAGACCCAGTACTTC. Its translation is CASSDSSRSQETQYF.

V gene TRBV5-1 combines with J gene TRBJ2-2, with D perhaps given as TRBD1 or TRBD2 (5 bases each). Germline V gives CDR1 SGHRS, CDR2 YFSETQ. The CDR3 consists of 16 residues. V lost 3 bases and J 0 bases, leaving 12 bases between the germline ends. The CDR3 nucleotides are TGCGCCAGCAGCTGGGACGGGTCCCCGAACACCGGGGAGCTGTTTTTT. As protein: CASSWDGSPNTGELFF.

This chain uses TRBV21-1 with TRBJ1-1; the table names TRBD1, a call not compared with the DNA. TRBV21-1 constitutes a pseudogene. The CDR3 spans 15 residues. CDR3 region: CASSNTGAREAEAFF. In DNA form, the CDR3 reads TGTGCCAGCAGCAATACAGGGGCTCGTGAAGCTGAAGCTTTCTTT.

V usage is TRBV6-4 and J usage is TRBJ2-1; the D gene is possibly TRBD2 (6 bases). Germline V gene sequence: CDR1 MRHNA, CDR2 SNTAGT. The CDR3 loop spans 14 amino acids. Trimming removed 3 bases at V and 9 bases at J, with 15 bases between. The DNA of the CDR3 is TGTGCCAGCAGTGAAGGCCCGCTAGCGTTTGAGCAGTTCTTC. Translated: CASSEGPLAFEQFF.

The V call is TRBV19, the J call TRBJ2-2, with 10 positions matching TRBD2. The germline V gene has CDR1 LNHDA and CDR2 SQIVND (reference sequence). CDR3 length: 16 amino acids. Unmatched junction bases numbered 12, after V lost 8 bases and J lost 6 bases. The CDR3 is CASRLTSGTGSGELFF. Written as DNA, the CDR3 is TGTGCCAGTCGGTTAACTAGCGGGACAGGATCCGGGGAGCTGTTTTTT.

The gene calls are TRBV7-3 and TRBJ2-7; D gene uncertain. This CDR3 has 13 amino acids. Trimming took 1 base from V and 3 from J, leaving 7 bases between them. Germline V gene data show CDR1 as SGHTA and CDR2 as FQGTGA. The CDR3 reads CASSLSTDYEQYF. The CDR3 DNA follows: TGTGCCAGCAGCTTAAGCACAGACTACGAGCAGTACTTC.

This chain connects TRBV7-2 to TRBJ2-7, with a weak D call TRBD2 (6 bases). V dropped 4 bases and J dropped 1 base, with 26 bases sitting between them. CDR1 and CDR2 (germline): SGHTA, FQGNSA. The CDR3 is 19 amino acids. The CDR3 sequence: CASSSHALGAGTASYEQYF. CDR3 DNA sequence: TGTGCCAGCAGCTCCCACGCCCTAGGCGCGGGGACCGCATCCTACGAGCAGTACTTC.

This chain connects TRBV19 to TRBJ1-5; D perhaps matches TRBD1 (6 bases). V was clipped by 3 bases and J by 1 base, with 13 bases between them. CDR1 and CDR2 from the germline V gene are LNHDA and SQIVND (reference sequence). The CDR3 is 16 residues long. Here the CDR3 reads CASSIYVGQSNQPQHF. In DNA form, the CDR3 reads TGTGCCAGTAGTATCTACGTCGGACAGAGCAATCAGCCCCAGCATTTT.

The rearrangement uses TRBV5-1 and TRBJ1-2; no definite D call. This CDR3 contains 14 residues. Trimming removed 5 bases from V and 0 bases from J, with 11 bases in between. Germline assignment: CDR1 SGHRS and CDR2 YFSETQ. CDR3 nucleotides: TGCGCCAGCAGGCGCGGACTGCCTAACTATGGCTACACCTTC. Translating gives CASRRGLPNYGYTF. The full variable domain, with the rest looked up from reference TRBV5-1 and TRBJ1-2, is KAGVTQTPRYLIKTRGQQVTLSCSPISGHRSVSWYQQTPGQGLQFLFEYFSETQRNKGNFPGRFSGRQFSNSRSEMNVSTLELGDSALYLCASRRGLPNYGYTFGSGTRLTVV.

V usage is TRBV5-1 and J usage is TRBJ1-6; TRBD1 is a possible D gene (5 bases). The V and J ends lost 7 bases and 6 bases respectively, with 20 bases between them. The CDR3 runs 16 residues. The germline gives CDR1 SGHRS, CDR2 YFSETQ. This CDR3 reads CASPRGRDSPNSPLHF. DNA of the CDR3: TGCGCCAGCCCCCGTGGGAGGGACTCCCCTAATTCACCCCTCCACTTT. Complete variable domain (other parts from reference TRBV5-1 and TRBJ1-6): KAGVTQTPRYLIKTRGQQVTLSCSPISGHRSVSWYQQTPGQGLQFLFEYFSETQRNKGNFPGRFSGRQFSNSRSEMNVSTLELGDSALYLCASPRGRDSPNSPLHFGNGTRLTVT.

The gene calls are TRBV11-3 and TRBJ1-1; D not resolved. The germline V gene has CDR1 SGHNT and CDR2 YENEEA. The CDR3 is 12 amino acids. V gave up 1 base and J gave up 11 bases, with 11 bases separating them. The CDR3 DNA reads TGTGCCAGCAGCTTAGTTGGCTCCGGGGCTTTCTTT. This gives the protein CASSLVGSGAFF.

The V call is TRBV11-3, the J call TRBJ2-7; 10 bases align to TRBD2. V trimming: 2 bases; J trimming: 7 bases; junction bases outside the gene matches: 8. Per germline, CDR1 SGHNT and CDR2 YENEEA. This CDR3 is 15 amino acids long. The CDR3 bases are TGTGCCAGCAGCTTAAGAGGGGCTAGCGGGAGAGAGCAGTACTTC. This codes for CASSLRGASGREQYF.

This clone was counted once. The V call is TRBV28, the J call TRBJ2-1, with 9 bases that match TRBD2. The germline V gene encodes CDR1 MDHEN and CDR2 SYDVKM. The CDR3 loop spans 16 amino acids. V lost 7 bases to trimming and J lost 4 bases; unmatched junction nucleotides: 11. In nucleotides, the CDR3 is TGTGCCAGCAAATGGCGGGAGGGTGGGGCTTACAATGAGCAGTTCTTC. Translated: CASKWREGGAYNEQFF.

The genes are TRBV7-9 and TRBJ1-4; 10 nucleotides agree with TRBD1. CDR3 length: 16 residues. With 3 bases clipped from V and 7 bases from J, the junction kept 8 bases outside the gene matches. Germline assignment: CDR1 SEHNR and CDR2 FQNEAQ (reference sequence). This CDR3 reads CASSFLIGTGVEKLFF. Here the CDR3 DNA reads TGTGCCAGCAGCTTCTTGATAGGGACAGGGGTTGAAAAACTGTTTTTT.

Comment on this clone: An end of the junction differs from the germline gene, which may be a read error. The gene calls are TRBV7-2 and TRBJ2-7; D is undetermined. Looked up from germline, CDR1 is SGHTA and CDR2 is FQGNSA. The CDR3 runs 14 residues. The CDR3 sequence: CASSPQFTSYGQYF. CDR3 sequence (DNA): TGTGCCAGCAGCCCTCAATTTACGTCCTACGGGCAGTACTTC.

The chain joins TRBV29-1 to TRBJ2-5, with D hard to call. V was cut by 4 bases and J by 5 bases, with 11 bases left in between. The CDR3 is made up of 12 amino acids. Germline assignment: CDR1 SQVTM and CDR2 ANQGSEA. The CDR3 protein is CSVVVGSETQYF. CDR3 sequence (DNA): TGCAGCGTTGTAGTGGGATCGGAGACCCAGTACTTC.

The V and J genes are TRBV28 and TRBJ2-1; D may be TRBD2 (5 bases). CDR3 length equals 15 residues. V lost 6 bases, J lost 0 bases, and 12 bases lay in between. CDR1 and CDR2 (germline): MDHEN, SYDVKM. This CDR3 is CASSASGYSYNEQFF. The CDR3 DNA follows: TGTGCCAGCAGCGCAAGCGGATACTCCTACAATGAGCAGTTCTTC.

V is TRBV5-1 and J is TRBJ2-3; tentatively, D is TRBD1 or TRBD2 (5 bases each). V gave up 6 bases and J gave up 2 bases, with 19 bases separating them. This CDR3 is built from 16 residues. Germline loops: CDR1 SGHRS, CDR2 YFSETQ. The CDR3 sequence: CASTPTGAHLTDTQYF. The CDR3 coding sequence is TGCGCCAGCACCCCCACCGGGGCCCACCTCACAGATACGCAGTATTTT.

V and J are TRBV5-1 and TRBJ2-6; 12 bases are shared with TRBD1. CDR1 is SGHRS, CDR2 YFSETQ, per germline. The length of the CDR3 is 16 residues. The trim removed 3 bases at V and 4 bases at J, leaving 2 bases unmatched. The CDR3 DNA reads as TGCGCCAGCAGCTGGGACAGGGGGCCAGGGGCCAACGTCCTGACTTTC. Its translation: CASSWDRGPGANVLTF. The full variable domain, completed using reference TRBV5-1 and TRBJ2-6, is KAGVTQTPRYLIKTRGQQVTLSCSPISGHRSVSWYQQTPGQGLQFLFEYFSETQRNKGNFPGRFSGRQFSNSRSEMNVSTLELGDSALYLCASSWDRGPGANVLTFGAGSRLTVL.

The V call is TRBV11-3, the J call TRBJ2-7; maybe TRBD2 (6 bases). The CDR3 loop spans 14 amino acids. Trimming took off 1 base at V and 7 bases at J, with 14 bases between the two ends. Germline CDR1 and CDR2: SGHNT and YENEEA. The CDR3 spells CASSLVAAAEEQYF. The CDR3 DNA reads TGTGCCAGCAGCTTAGTAGCGGCGGCGGAAGAGCAGTACTTC.

The V and J genes are TRBV12-2 and TRBJ2-5; the D call in the table, TRBD1, was not verified against the DNA. TRBV12-2 is a documented pseudogene. This CDR3 spans 15 amino acids. The CDR3 DNA is TGTGCAAGTCGCCCCCCCCGGGACAGTCAAGAGACCCAGTACTTC. The encoded protein is CASRPPRDSQETQYF.

This clone was recorded only once. This rearrangement joins TRBV11-3 to TRBJ2-1; D is ambiguous. Germline values: CDR1 SGHNT, CDR2 YENEEA. The CDR3 totals 15 residues. V was cut by 6 bases and J by 0 bases, with 12 bases left in between. CDR3 nucleotides: TGTGCCAGCAGTGCCCAGGATAGCTCCTACAATGAGCAGTTCTTC. Amino acid sequence: CASSAQDSSYNEQFF.

The rearrangement joins TRBV5-5 to TRBJ1-4, with a tentative D call TRBD1 (6 bases). The V end lost 2 bases, the J end lost 7 bases, and 12 bases lay between the germline ends. The CDR3 has 14 amino acids. CDR1 is SGHKS, CDR2 YYEKEE, per germline (reference sequence). DNA of the CDR3: TGTGCCAGCAGCTTCACCGGGACAAGTGAAAAACTGTTTTTT. Its translation is CASSFTGTSEKLFF.

CDR3 coding DNA: TGTGCCACCGGGGGGGAGAGCTGGGAGCAGTACTTC. Translation gives CATGGESWEQYF. The V and J genes are TRBV7-9 and TRBJ2-7, with 8 bases identical to TRBD2. Looked up from germline, CDR1 is SEHNR and CDR2 is FQNEAQ (reference sequence). CDR3 length equals 12 residues. Trimming took 10 bases from V and 7 from J; bases not matched to a gene: 9.

This chain connects TRBV10-3 to TRBJ2-3; 10 bases fit TRBD2. V lost 3 bases, J lost 1 base, and 7 bases stayed unmatched. The CDR3 totals 17 residues. From germline, CDR1 is ENHRY and CDR2 SYGVKD. This CDR3 reads CAISDPELAGRTDTQYF. DNA for the CDR3: TGTGCCATCAGTGACCCTGAACTAGCGGGACGCACAGATACGCAGTATTTT.

This sequence joins TRBV28 and TRBJ2-5; D is unresolved. This CDR3 is built from 14 residues. Trimming cost V 6 bases and J 9 bases, with 20 bases left between them. Looked up from germline, CDR1 is MDHEN and CDR2 is SYDVKM. The CDR3 sequence is CASSPDPSNGPQYF. The DNA of the CDR3 is TGTGCCAGCAGCCCCGACCCCTCTAACGGGCCCCAGTACTTC. Filled out from reference TRBV28 and TRBJ2-5, the complete variable domain reads DVKVTQSSRYLVKRTGEKVFLECVQDMDHENMFWYRQDPGLGLRLIYFSYDVKMKEKGDIPEGYSVSREKKERFSLILESASTNQTSMYLCASSPDPSNGPQYFGPGTRLLVL.